This is a list of T cell receptor beta chains from one sample in a study of shared clonotypes between healthy human individuals. The repertoire was sequenced with immunoSEQ multiplex PCR; TCRdb's copy has only in-frame clones and lacks some. The sample includes about 960,000 clones, less than 85% of them seen just once. Material for sequencing was memory CD4+ T cells sorted from blood. Every receptor here comes from a man aged 18 to 29 in good health. CDR3s include the opening cysteine and the closing phenylalanine or tryptophan. Clone size is shown for a subset of rows, as once, few, many or a class of expanded clone.

clone_size,v_call,cdr3_aa
-,TRBV10-3,CAISEGSGAPTEAFF
-,TRBV4-3,CASSQDAGNQPQHF
few,TRBV2,CASSERGGGYGLGYTF
-,TRBV30,CAWRTSGANVLTF
-,TRBV5-1,CASSLGGLAETYEQYF
-,TRBV6-1,CASSERTGGGGELFF
-,TRBV7-2,CASSLGSGGGTRTDTQYF
-,TRBV4-1,CASSSRDTRETQYF
once,TRBV2,CASRGQISSYNSPLHF
many,TRBV27,CASAMRGGNQPQHF
many,TRBV11-2,CASSLDDIAGNEQYF
-,TRBV28,CASSSRVSSGNTIYF
few,TRBV4-3,CASSQAINLGHTQYF
-,TRBV30,CAWSPKARGYTF
once,TRBV15,CATSSYPGSADSGANVLTF
-,TRBV11-2,CASSLTGYYGYTF
-,TRBV2,CASSDLVNTEAFF
once,TRBV6-5,CASSRPRVGETQYF
-,TRBV21-1,CASILQPICNQPQHF
-,TRBV2,CASSAGTHTSTDTQYF
few,TRBV6-1,CASEIRDRDGSPLHF
-,TRBV20-1,CSARQTYEQYF
-,TRBV9,CASSARRGERYEQYF
-,TRBV25-1,CASKQAGAGNEQFF
-,TRBV19,CASSNRNNSPLHF
few,TRBV30,CAWSGGARNQPQHF
once,TRBV7-7,CASSGDVWETQYF
-,TRBV7-2,CASRRQGRDTDTQYF